The rows below give T cell receptor beta chains drawn from one sample of a study of ipilimumab plus nivolumab after autologous stem cell transplantation. Sequencing used immunoSEQ multiplex PCR; TCRdb keeps in-frame clones, though not all of them. The profile shows approximately 84,000 clones, 83% of them singletons. Sample: PBMCs, taken in a trial of ipilimumab plus nivolumab as post-transplant consolidation. Source of these receptors: a male donor with diffuse large B-cell lymphoma. Both conserved end residues are part of each CDR3. The order of the fields is D gene, clone size, V gene, J gene, CDR3 DNA, CDR3 protein. D genes are given only for firm matches. For some rows the clone size is stated as once, few or many, or as a class when expanded; others skip it.

.	.	TRBV29-1	TRBJ1-1	TGCAGCGCCTCGGACGGGAACACTGAAGCTTTCTTT	CSASDGNTEAFF
.	.	TRBV6-6	TRBJ1-2	TGTGCCAGCGGGGGGGAGGATGGCTACACCTTC	CASGGEDGYTF
.	.	TRBV7-2	TRBJ2-5	TGTGCCAGCAGCTTATCAGGCAGGAAAGAGACCCAGTACTTC	CASSLSGRKETQYF
TRBD1	once	TRBV18	TRBJ2-1	TGTGCCAGCTCACCACCGGTGGGACAGGTCTCCTACAATGAGCAGTTCTTC	CASSPPVGQVSYNEQFF
.	.	TRBV27	TRBJ2-3	TGTGCCAGCTGGTTTGTAGACAGGCCAGATACGCAGTATTTT	CASWFVDRPDTQYF
.	.	TRBV6-4	TRBJ1-5	TGTGCCAGCAGTGAATCCCAGGTAATCAATCAGCCCCAGCATTTT	CASSESQVINQPQHF
.	.	TRBV5-1	TRBJ2-1	TGCGCCAGCAGCTTGGGAAGTCACAATGAGCAGTTCTTC	CASSLGSHNEQFF
.	.	TRBV6-1	TRBJ2-5	TGTGCCAGCAGTGCCTTTGGGGAGACCCAGTACTTC	CASSAFGETQYF
.	.	TRBV14	TRBJ2-3	TGTGCCAGCAGCAAGACAGGCTCTAGCACAGATACGCAGTATTTT	CASSKTGSSTDTQYF
.	.	TRBV21-1	TRBJ2-7	TGTGCCAGCAGCCCGGGACTGTCCTACGAGCAGTACTTC	CASSPGLSYEQYF
.	.	TRBV18	TRBJ2-1	TGTGCCAGCTCCCCCCTACGGCGCTCCTACAATGAGCAGTTCTTC	CASSPLRRSYNEQFF
.	.	TRBV18	TRBJ1-3	TGTGCCAGCACGGGACGCAACTCCGGGGGCGTAGGGGCGCTCTCTGGAAACACCATATATTTT	CASTGRNSGGVGALSGNTIYF
.	.	TRBV25-1	TRBJ2-4	TGTGCCAGCAGTGAAGGGACCGTCGGTGGAAACATTCAGTACTTC	CASSEGTVGGNIQYF
.	.	TRBV19	TRBJ1-1	TGTGCCAGTAGTACCGACCCACCGAGGGCTATCGGCTCGAAAGCTTTCTTT	CASSTDPPRAIGSKAFF
.	.	TRBV9	TRBJ1-2	TGTGCCAGCAGCGTAGCTCGGAACTATGGCTACACCTTC	CASSVARNYGYTF
.	.	TRBV4-2	TRBJ1-4	TGTGCCAGCAGCCAACCTAGTTGGACAGAAAGTAATGAAAAACTGTTTTTT	CASSQPSWTESNEKLFF
.	.	TRBV4-3	TRBJ2-3	TGCGCCAGCAGCCAATCCGACCGAAGCACAGATACGCAGTATTTT	CASSQSDRSTDTQYF
.	few	TRBV5-1	TRBJ1-3	TGCGCCAGCAGCCCTGGACAGACGTACTCTGGAAACACCATATATTTT	CASSPGQTYSGNTIYF
.	.	TRBV15	TRBJ2-5	TGTGCCACCAGCCCACAGCAGGGAATCGGAGAGACCCAGTACTTC	CATSPQQGIGETQYF
.	.	TRBV9	TRBJ1-1	TGTGCCAGCAGCGGAGGGGGGCACACTGAAGCTTTCTTT	CASSGGGHTEAFF
TRBD1	.	TRBV18	TRBJ1-1	TGTGCCAGCTCCCCCGGGCTGACAGGGGTAGAAGCTTTCTTT	CASSPGLTGVEAFF
TRBD2	.	TRBV5-1	TRBJ2-1	TGCGCCAGCAGCGCCGGGACTAGCGGGGATTGGGAGCAGTTCTTC	CASSAGTSGDWEQFF
TRBD1	.	TRBV6-5	TRBJ1-2	TGTGCCAGCAGTAAGGCTGGGACAGCGAAAAGGGGCTACACCTTC	CASSKAGTAKRGYTF
.	.	TRBV15	TRBJ1-4	TGTGCCACCAGCAGAGCGGCCCAGGACGAAAAACTGTTTTTT	CATSRAAQDEKLFF
.	.	TRBV5-4	TRBJ2-3	TGTGCCAGCAGCCCGGCGGGGGCCGCAGATACGCAGTATTTT	CASSPAGAADTQYF
.	.	TRBV5-4	TRBJ1-4	TGTGCCAGCAGCACCGACGGTGCAACTAATGAAAAACTGTTTTTT	CASSTDGATNEKLFF
.	.	TRBV7-2	TRBJ2-3	TGTGCCAGCAGCCCCCTCGGGACGGCGCGGGGTACGCAGTATTTT	CASSPLGTARGTQYF
.	.	TRBV5-5	TRBJ1-2	TGTGCCAGCAGCTTGGGTCAGAAGAACTATGGCTACACCTTC	CASSLGQKNYGYTF
.	.	TRBV27	TRBJ1-2	TGTGCCAGCAGTTTTGGACACCGCACCGGAGACTATGGCTACACCTTC	CASSFGHRTGDYGYTF
.	.	TRBV18	TRBJ2-5	TGTGCCAGCTCACAGGCACACCAAGAGACCCAGTACTTC	CASSQAHQETQYF
.	.	TRBV29-1	TRBJ1-1	TGCAGCGCCGGAAACGGAAACACTGAAGCTTTCTTT	CSAGNGNTEAFF
TRBD1	once	TRBV7-2	TRBJ1-2	TGTGCCAGCAGCTTAGGGGAACGGACAGGCTATGGCTACACCTTC	CASSLGERTGYGYTF
TRBD2	.	TRBV18	TRBJ2-5	TGTGCCAGCTCATTAAACGGGGGGGACCAAGAGACCCAGTACTTC	CASSLNGGDQETQYF
.	few	TRBV21-1	TRBJ2-5	TGTGCCAGCAGTCAAGGCAGGGACGAGACCCAGTACTTC	CASSQGRDETQYF
.	.	TRBV6-4	TRBJ2-3	TGTGCCAGCAGTGTGCAGGGCCAGCAAGATACGCAGTATTTT	CASSVQGQQDTQYF
.	.	TRBV27	TRBJ1-2	TGTGCCAGCAGAAAACAGGGACCTAGTACGGACTTATTCTATGGCTACACCTTC	CASRKQGPSTDLFYGYTF
.	.	TRBV7-2	TRBJ1-4	TGTGCCAGCAGCTTAGCAATAGGGGCTGGTGAAAAACTGTTTTTT	CASSLAIGAGEKLFF
TRBD2	.	TRBV9	TRBJ2-1	TGTGCCAGCAGCGTAGCGGGGGGGCCCTTAGATGAGCAGTTCTTC	CASSVAGGPLDEQFF
TRBD2	.	TRBV6-5	TRBJ2-3	TGTGCCACTAGAACGGGGGGGCGCACAGATACGCAGTATTTT	CATRTGGRTDTQYF
.	.	TRBV7-9	TRBJ1-1	TGTGCCAGCAGCCCTTCCGTAGGTTACACTGAAGCTTTCTTT	CASSPSVGYTEAFF
.	.	TRBV19	TRBJ1-2	TGTGCCACGACACCCCAGGGTAACTATGGCTACACCTTC	CATTPQGNYGYTF
TRBD2	.	TRBV7-3	TRBJ2-1	TGTGCCAGCAGCCTTGCTCTAGCGGGGGTAGAGGAGCAGTTCTTC	CASSLALAGVEEQFF
.	.	TRBV7-9	TRBJ1-2	TGTGCCAGCAGCCGGACAGTAGGTTTCGAGGATGGCTACACCTTC	CASSRTVGFEDGYTF
TRBD1	.	TRBV5-1	TRBJ1-1	TGCGCCAGCAGCGAATCAGGGGGAGGTGATGGTACTGAAGCTTTCTTT	CASSESGGGDGTEAFF
.	.	TRBV27	TRBJ1-1	TGTGCCAGCAGTTTAGGGTTTCGCCAGGGCGGGTCTGAAGCTTTCTTT	CASSLGFRQGGSEAFF
.	.	TRBV10-3	TRBJ2-7	TGTGCCATCAGTTTCCCTCGTACAGCCATAGGTCGAGGCTCCTACGAGCAGTACTTC	CAISFPRTAIGRGSYEQYF
.	.	TRBV4-2	TRBJ2-7	TGTGCCAGCAGCCCCGCGGACACTGCCTACGAGCAGTACTTC	CASSPADTAYEQYF
.	.	TRBV11-2	TRBJ2-3	TGTGCCAGCAGCTTAGGGTATACAGATACGCAGTATTTT	CASSLGYTDTQYF
TRBD1	.	TRBV5-4	TRBJ1-1	TGTGCCAGCAGCCCTCGACAGGGGGCGATCACTGAAGCTTTCTTT	CASSPRQGAITEAFF